These T cell receptor beta chains were read from a single sample in a study of monozygotic twins with cystic fibrosis. Clones were read by immunoSEQ multiplex PCR, and TCRdb kept only the in-frame ones, dropping some. This table has around 14,000 clones, roughly 84% appearing once. The specimen was blood. All receptors come from a boy younger than 18 with cystic fibrosis. Each CDR3 is given with its conserved first and last residue. D genes are given only for firm matches. Not all rows give a size; the values are once, few, many and, for expanded clones, a class.

TRBD2	TRBV5-5	TRBJ2-1	-	TGTGCCAGCAGCCGTGCGGGGGGCCCCTCCTACAATGAGCAGTTCTTC	CASSRAGGPSYNEQFF
-	TRBV6-5	TRBJ2-2	once	TGTGCCAGCAGTAACTGGGGCAGGGGGGCGACCGGGGAGCTGTTTTTT	CASSNWGRGATGELFF
-	TRBV7-9	TRBJ2-1	-	TGTGCCAGCAGCTTTGGCCTGAGCTCCTACAATGAGCAGTTCTTC	CASSFGLSSYNEQFF
-	TRBV6-6	TRBJ1-1	few	TGTGCCAACTCGAGAGAGGGACAGAACACTGAAGCTTTCTTT	CANSREGQNTEAFF
-	TRBV2	TRBJ1-3	once	TGTGCCAGCAGGGCAGAGAGCTCTGGAAACACCATATATTTT	CASRAESSGNTIYF
-	TRBV4-1	TRBJ1-6	-	TGCGCCAGCAGCCCGGGGGTGGAGTTGGGTAACTCACCCCTCCACTTT	CASSPGVELGNSPLHF
-	TRBV19	TRBJ1-5	-	TGTGCCAGTAGTATGATTGGGGCCGACCCCGCTAGCAATCAGCCCCAGCATTTT	CASSMIGADPASNQPQHF
TRBD1	TRBV10-3	TRBJ1-3	once	TGTGCCATCAGGGGAGACAGGGGGCAACCGTCTGGAAACACCATATATTTT	CAIRGDRGQPSGNTIYF
-	TRBV30	TRBJ1-5	-	TGTGCCTGGAGCTTACGGGGGGGGCCAACGGGAAATCAGCCCCAGCATTTT	CAWSLRGGPTGNQPQHF
TRBD1	TRBV28	TRBJ1-4	-	TGTGCCAGCAGTCCCGGGACAGGGGGCGTTATGGATGAAAAACTGTTTTTT	CASSPGTGGVMDEKLFF